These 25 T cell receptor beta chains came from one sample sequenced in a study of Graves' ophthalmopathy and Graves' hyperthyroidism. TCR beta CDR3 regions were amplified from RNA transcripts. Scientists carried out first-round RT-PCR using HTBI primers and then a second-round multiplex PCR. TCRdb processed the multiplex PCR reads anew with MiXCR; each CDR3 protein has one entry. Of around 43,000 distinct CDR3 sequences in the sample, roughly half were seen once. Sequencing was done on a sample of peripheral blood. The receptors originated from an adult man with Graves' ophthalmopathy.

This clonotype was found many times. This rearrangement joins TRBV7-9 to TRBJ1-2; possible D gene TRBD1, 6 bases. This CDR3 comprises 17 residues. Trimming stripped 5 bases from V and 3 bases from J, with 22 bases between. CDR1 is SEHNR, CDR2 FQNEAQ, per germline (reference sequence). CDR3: CASSKYQTDRSYYGYTF. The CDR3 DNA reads TGTGCCAGCAGCAAATACCAAACCGACAGGAGCTACTATGGCTACACCTTC.

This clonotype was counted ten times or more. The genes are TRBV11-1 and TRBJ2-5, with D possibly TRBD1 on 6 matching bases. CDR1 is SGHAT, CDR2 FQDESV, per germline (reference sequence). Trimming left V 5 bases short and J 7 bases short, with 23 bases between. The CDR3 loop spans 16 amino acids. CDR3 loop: CASSQPLTGLTGTQYF. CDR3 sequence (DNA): TGTGCCAGCAGCCAGCCGTTGACAGGACTCACGGGGACCCAGTACTTC.

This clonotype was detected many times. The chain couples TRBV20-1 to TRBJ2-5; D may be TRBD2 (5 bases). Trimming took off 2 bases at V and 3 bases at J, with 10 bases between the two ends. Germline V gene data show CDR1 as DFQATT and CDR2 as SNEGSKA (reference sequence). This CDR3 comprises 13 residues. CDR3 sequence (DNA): TGCAGTGCTAGAAGGCTAGCAGAAGAGACCCAGTACTTC. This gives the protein CSARRLAEETQYF.

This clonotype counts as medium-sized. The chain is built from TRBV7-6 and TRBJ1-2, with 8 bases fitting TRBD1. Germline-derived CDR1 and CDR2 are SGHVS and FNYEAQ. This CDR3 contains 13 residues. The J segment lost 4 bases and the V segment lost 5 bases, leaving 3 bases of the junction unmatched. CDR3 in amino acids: CASSDGTGYGYTF. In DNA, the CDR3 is TGTGCCAGCAGCGACGGGACAGGCTATGGCTACACCTTC.

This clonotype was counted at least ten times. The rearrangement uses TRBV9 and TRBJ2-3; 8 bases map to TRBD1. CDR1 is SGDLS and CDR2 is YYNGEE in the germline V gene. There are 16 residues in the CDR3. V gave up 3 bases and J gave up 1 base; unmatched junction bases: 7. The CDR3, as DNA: TGTGCCAGCAGCGGCGAGACAGGGGCGGGCACAGATACGCAGTATTTT. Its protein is CASSGETGAGTDTQYF.

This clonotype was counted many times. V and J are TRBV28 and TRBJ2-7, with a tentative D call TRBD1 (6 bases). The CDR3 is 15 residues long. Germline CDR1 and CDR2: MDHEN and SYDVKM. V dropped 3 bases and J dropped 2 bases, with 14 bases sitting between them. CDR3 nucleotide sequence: TGTGCCAGCAGTTTGGGGGCACCCTACGCCTACGAGCAGTACTTC. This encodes CASSLGAPYAYEQYF. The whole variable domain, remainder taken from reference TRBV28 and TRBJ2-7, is DVKVTQSSRYLVKRTGEKVFLECVQDMDHENMFWYRQDPGLGLRLIYFSYDVKMKEKGDIPEGYSVSREKKERFSLILESASTNQTSMYLCASSLGAPYAYEQYFGPGTRLTVT.

The CDR3 nucleotides are TGTGCCACCAGTGATCCCGGACTAGCGGGGGGACGCAATGAGCAGTTCTTC. Amino acid sequence: CATSDPGLAGGRNEQFF. J is TRBJ2-1 and V is TRBV24-1, with 14 bases fitting TRBD2. CDR1 is KGHDR and CDR2 is SFDVKD in the germline V gene. Trimming at V came to 3 bases and at J to 6 bases, leaving 6 bases not matched to a gene. This CDR3 has 17 residues.

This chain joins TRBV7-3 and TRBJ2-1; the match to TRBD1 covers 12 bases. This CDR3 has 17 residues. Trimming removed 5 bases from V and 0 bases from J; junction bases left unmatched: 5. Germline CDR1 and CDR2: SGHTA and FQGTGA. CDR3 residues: CASSPGQGASSYNEQFF. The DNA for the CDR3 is TGTGCCAGCAGCCCGGGACAGGGGGCTTCCTCCTACAATGAGCAGTTCTTC.

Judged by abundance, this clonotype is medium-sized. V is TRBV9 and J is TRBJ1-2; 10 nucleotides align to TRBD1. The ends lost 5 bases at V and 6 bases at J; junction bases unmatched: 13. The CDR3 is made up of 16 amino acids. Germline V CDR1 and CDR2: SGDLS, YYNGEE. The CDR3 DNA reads TGTGCCAGCAGTGACATCTCCGGGACAGGGGCCCATGGCTACACCTTC. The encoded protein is CASSDISGTGAHGYTF.

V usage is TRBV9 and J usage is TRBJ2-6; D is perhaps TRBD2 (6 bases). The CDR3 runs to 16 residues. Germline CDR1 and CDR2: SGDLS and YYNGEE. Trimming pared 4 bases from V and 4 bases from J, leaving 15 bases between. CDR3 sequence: CASSPRGGRGANVLTF. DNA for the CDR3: TGTGCCAGCAGCCCTAGGGGAGGCAGGGGGGCCAACGTCCTGACTTTC.

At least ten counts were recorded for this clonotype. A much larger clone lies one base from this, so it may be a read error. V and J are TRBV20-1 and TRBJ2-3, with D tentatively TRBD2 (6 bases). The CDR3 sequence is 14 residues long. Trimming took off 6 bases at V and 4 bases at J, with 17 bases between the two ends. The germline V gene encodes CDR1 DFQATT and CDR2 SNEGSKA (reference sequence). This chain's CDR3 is CSADPHSGADTQYF. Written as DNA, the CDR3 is TGCAGTGCCGACCCCCACTCGGGGGCAGATACGCAGTATTTT.

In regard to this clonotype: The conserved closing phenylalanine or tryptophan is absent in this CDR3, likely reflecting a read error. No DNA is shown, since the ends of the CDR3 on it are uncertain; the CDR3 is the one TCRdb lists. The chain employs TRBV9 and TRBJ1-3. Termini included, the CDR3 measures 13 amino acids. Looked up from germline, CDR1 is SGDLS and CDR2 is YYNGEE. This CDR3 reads CASSVGSGNTICL.

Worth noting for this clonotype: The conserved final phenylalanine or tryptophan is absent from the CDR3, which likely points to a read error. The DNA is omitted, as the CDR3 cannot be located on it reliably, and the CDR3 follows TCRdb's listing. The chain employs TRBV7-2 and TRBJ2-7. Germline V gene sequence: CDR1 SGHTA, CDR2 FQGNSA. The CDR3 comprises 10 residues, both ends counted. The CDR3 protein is CASRLLRSNT.

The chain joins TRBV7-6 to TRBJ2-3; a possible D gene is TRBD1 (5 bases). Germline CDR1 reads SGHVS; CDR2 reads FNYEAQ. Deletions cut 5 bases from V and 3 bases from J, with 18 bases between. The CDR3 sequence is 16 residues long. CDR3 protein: CASSQNSKGDTDTQYF. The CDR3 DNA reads TGTGCCAGCAGCCAAAACAGCAAAGGGGATACAGATACGCAGTATTTT.

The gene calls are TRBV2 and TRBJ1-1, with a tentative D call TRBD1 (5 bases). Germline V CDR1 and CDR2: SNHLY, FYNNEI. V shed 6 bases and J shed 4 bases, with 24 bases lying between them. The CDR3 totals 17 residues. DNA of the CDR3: TGTGCCAGCAGCGTTGCCGTCGGCCCAGAGGGACGCACTGAAGCTTTCTTT. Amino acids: CASSVAVGPEGRTEAFF.

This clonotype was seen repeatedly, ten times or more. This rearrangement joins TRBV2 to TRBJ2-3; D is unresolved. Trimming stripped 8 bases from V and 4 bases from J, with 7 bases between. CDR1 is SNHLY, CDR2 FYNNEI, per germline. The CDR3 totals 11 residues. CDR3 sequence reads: CASAVADTQYF. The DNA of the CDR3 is TGTGCCAGCGCGGTGGCAGATACGCAGTATTTT.

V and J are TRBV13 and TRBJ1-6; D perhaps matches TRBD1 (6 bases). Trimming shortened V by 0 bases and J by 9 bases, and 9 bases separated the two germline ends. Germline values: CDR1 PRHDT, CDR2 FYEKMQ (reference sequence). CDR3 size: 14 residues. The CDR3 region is CASSLGQGGSPLHF. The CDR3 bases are TGTGCCAGCAGCTTAGGACAGGGTGGTTCACCCCTCCACTTT.

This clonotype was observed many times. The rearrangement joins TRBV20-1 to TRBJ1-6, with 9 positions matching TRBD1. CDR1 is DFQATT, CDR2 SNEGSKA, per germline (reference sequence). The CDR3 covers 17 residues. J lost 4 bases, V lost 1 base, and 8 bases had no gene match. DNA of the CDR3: TGCAGTGCTAGAGGACCTCGACAGGGGGTTTATAATTCACCCCTCCACTTT. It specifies CSARGPRQGVYNSPLHF.

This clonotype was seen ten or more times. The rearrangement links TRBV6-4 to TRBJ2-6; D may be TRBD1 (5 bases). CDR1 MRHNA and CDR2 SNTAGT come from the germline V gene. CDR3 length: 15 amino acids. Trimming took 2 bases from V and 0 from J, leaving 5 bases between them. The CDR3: CASSDDSSGANVLTF. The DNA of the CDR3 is TGTGCCAGCAGTGACGACAGCTCTGGGGCCAACGTCCTGACTTTC.

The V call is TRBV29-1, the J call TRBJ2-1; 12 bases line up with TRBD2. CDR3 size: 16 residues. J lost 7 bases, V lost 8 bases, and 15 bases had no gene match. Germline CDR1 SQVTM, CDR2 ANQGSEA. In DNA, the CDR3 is TGCAGCAGTGGCCTTGCTAGCGGGAGGGCCAGTAATGAGCAGTTCTTC. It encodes CSSGLASGRASNEQFF.

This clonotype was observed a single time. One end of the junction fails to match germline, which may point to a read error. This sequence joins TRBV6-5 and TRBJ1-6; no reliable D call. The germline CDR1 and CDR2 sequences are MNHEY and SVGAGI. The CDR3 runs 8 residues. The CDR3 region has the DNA TGTGCCAGCAGTGATTCCGGGTTT. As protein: CASSDSGF.

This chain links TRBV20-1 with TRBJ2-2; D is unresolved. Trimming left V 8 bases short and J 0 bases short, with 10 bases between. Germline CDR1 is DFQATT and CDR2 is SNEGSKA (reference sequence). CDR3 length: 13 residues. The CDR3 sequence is CSYEATNTGELFF. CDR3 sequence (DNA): TGCAGTTACGAAGCGACGAACACCGGGGAGCTGTTTTTT.

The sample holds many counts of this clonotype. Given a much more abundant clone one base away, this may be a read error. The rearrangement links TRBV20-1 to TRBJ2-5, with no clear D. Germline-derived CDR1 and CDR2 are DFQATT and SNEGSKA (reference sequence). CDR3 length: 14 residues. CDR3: CSARLGPLQETRYF. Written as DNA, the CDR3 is TGCAGTGCTAGGCTCGGTCCACTCCAAGAGACCCGGTACTTC.

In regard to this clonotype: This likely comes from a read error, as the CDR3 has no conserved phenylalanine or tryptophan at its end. The CDR3 region has the DNA TGTGCCAGCAGCCTTACAGATCTCCAAGAGACCCAGTACCTC. Translated, it gives CASSLTDLQETQYL. This rearrangement joins TRBV7-9 to TRBJ2-5; the D is unclear. The germline CDR1 and CDR2 sequences are SEHNR and FQNEAQ (reference sequence). The CDR3 has 14 residues. Trimming left V 5 bases short and J 1 base short, with 11 bases between.

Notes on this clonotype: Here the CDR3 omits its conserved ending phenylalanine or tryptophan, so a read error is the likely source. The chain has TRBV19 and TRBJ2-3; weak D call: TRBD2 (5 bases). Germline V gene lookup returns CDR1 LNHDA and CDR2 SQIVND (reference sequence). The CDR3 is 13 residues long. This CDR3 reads CASSIGLADTQYL. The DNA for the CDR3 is TGCGCCAGTAGTATAGGACTTGCAGATACGCAGTATCTT.